This T cell receptor (beta chain) was observed in a study of cytomegalovirus exposure and HLA in healthy donors. Germline assignment: CDR1 SGHAT and CDR2 FQNNGV. The CDR3 has 15 residues. Trimming cost V 1 base and J 2 bases, with 12 bases left between them. Researchers ran the PCR with 60 Vbeta and 13 Jbeta primers. This table comes from immunoSEQ multiplex PCR, and its TCRdb copy is limited to in-frame clones, with some not included. The sample yields about 180,000 clones, 76% seen once. General study findings and limits: Follow-up analysis found HLA locus-dependent TCR association rates, highest for DRB1 and lowest for HLA-C. Upon later analysis, HLA-associated TCR beta chains proved more clonally expanded than other, equally common chains. According to the study, around 180 TCR beta chains were cytomegalovirus-associated. The classifier, whose performance was assessed in both the original and validation cohorts, reportedly diagnosed cytomegalovirus status with high specificity and sensitivity.

This clone was counted a single time. The antigen remains unidentified. The gene calls are TRBV11-2 and TRBJ2-7; weak D call: TRBD2 (5 bases). The source of this sequence is a man younger than 35 in good health and CMV-seronegative. The sequencing input was PBMCs. CDR3 DNA sequence: TGTGCCAGCAGCTTAGTACGGCGGGCCACCTACGAGCAGTACTTC. Residues: CASSLVRRATYEQYF.